This T cell receptor (beta chain) was documented in a study of blood T cell repertoires in COVID-19. Background on the study: The cDNA or gDNA used as material had been derived from T cells, B-cell-depleted T cells, or PBMCs.

Clones were read by immunoSEQ multiplex PCR, and TCRdb kept only the in-frame ones, dropping some. The sample carries approximately 250,000 clones, approximately 85% recorded once. This CDR3 contains 15 residues. Germline CDR1 is MNHEY and CDR2 is SVGAGI. The V gene end was trimmed by 6 bases and the J gene end by 0 bases; junction bases not matched to a gene: 7. Recruitment covered some 25 US areas and drew participants whose ages spanned about 18 to 100 years. In assigning cohorts, the study relied on participant-reported clinical history. The sequence came from a woman between 45 and 60 years old with acute COVID-19. The chain links TRBV6-5 to TRBJ1-2; 7 bases map to TRBD1. Specimen: PBMCs or T cells enriched from blood (not recorded which). CDR3 loop: CASRYHRGANYGYTF. In nucleotides, the CDR3 is TGTGCCAGCAGATACCACAGGGGAGCTAACTATGGCTACACCTTC.